The 20 T cell receptor beta chains in this list originate from one sample, sequenced in a study of T cells after somatic rescue of genetic block. The repertoire was sequenced with immunoSEQ multiplex PCR; TCRdb's copy has only in-frame clones and lacks some. The sample shows tens of thousands of clones, about 90% of them seen only once. Sequencing was done on a sample of peripheral blood mononuclear cells (PBMCs). These receptor sequences come from a young woman.

The chain links TRBV5-1 to TRBJ2-1, with TRBD2 matching over 10 bases. V shed 0 bases, J shed 3 bases, and the junction held 6 bases outside the gene matches. CDR3 length: 17 residues. Germline values: CDR1 SGHRS, CDR2 YFSETQ. CDR3 DNA: TGCGCCAGCAGCTTGGGGGCTAGCGGGAGTATCTACAATGAGCAGTTCTTC. Its protein product is CASSLGASGSIYNEQFF.

This rearrangement joins TRBV2 to TRBJ1-1; TRBD1 is a possible D gene (6 bases). CDR3 length equals 13 residues. V lost 7 bases, J lost 4 bases, and 13 bases lay in between. CDR1 and CDR2 from the germline V gene are SNHLY and FYNNEI. CDR3 in DNA: TGTGCCAGCAAAAACAGGGCAACCACTGAAGCTTTCTTT. It encodes CASKNRATTEAFF.

The chain carries TRBV7-6 and TRBJ2-6; no firm D call. V was clipped by 4 bases and J by 7 bases, with 14 bases between them. CDR1 and CDR2 from the germline V gene are SGHVS and FNYEAQ. The CDR3 sequence is 15 residues long. CDR3 in amino acids: CASSSNPSFANVLTF. CDR3 DNA: TGTGCCAGCAGCTCCAACCCCTCCTTCGCCAACGTCCTGACTTTC.

The chain has TRBV7-2 and TRBJ2-7; D may be TRBD2 (5 bases). CDR1 is SGHTA, CDR2 FQGNSA, per germline. This CDR3 is built from 12 residues. Trimming left V 4 bases short and J 3 bases short, with 7 bases between. CDR3 sequence (DNA): TGTGCCAGCAGCTACGGGAACTACGAGCAGTACTTC. Translating it yields CASSYGNYEQYF.

The chain couples TRBV5-1 to TRBJ2-2; 11 bases are shared with TRBD2. The CDR3 is 15 amino acids. Trimming cost V 4 bases and J 10 bases; bases outside gene matches: 9. Germline V lookup: CDR1 SGHRS, CDR2 YFSETQ. The CDR3 here is CASSPGLAVEQELFF. The CDR3 region has the DNA TGCGCCAGCAGCCCGGGACTAGCGGTCGAACAGGAGCTGTTTTTT.

The chain has TRBV5-1 and TRBJ2-5; D gene uncertain. Per the germline V gene, CDR1 is SGHRS and CDR2 is YFSETQ. This CDR3 has 12 amino acids. V was clipped by 4 bases and J by 2 bases, with 6 bases between them. The CDR3 DNA reads TGCGCCAGCAGCAACCAACAAGAGACCCAGTACTTC. Translating gives CASSNQQETQYF.

The rearrangement uses TRBV18 and TRBJ2-5; D is unclear. V lost 2 bases to trimming and J lost 3 bases, with 7 bases between them. Germline V CDR1 and CDR2: KGHSH, LQKENI. The CDR3 runs to 13 residues. CDR3 nucleotides: TGTGCCAGCTCACCAATACATAAAGAGACCCAGTACTTC. The encoded protein is CASSPIHKETQYF.

To note about this clone: The junction departs from germline at one end; a sequencing error may be responsible. This rearrangement joins TRBV29-1 to TRBJ2-2; 8 bases agree with TRBD2. The germline V gene encodes CDR1 SQVTM and CDR2 ANQGSEA. The length of the CDR3 is 12 residues. CDR3 residues: CSVEDSGGGLFF. CDR3 bases: TGCAGCGTTGAAGATTCGGGAGGGGGGCTGTTTTTT.

The chain links TRBV5-6 to TRBJ1-4; D ambiguous. CDR1 is SGHDT and CDR2 is YYEEEE in the germline V gene. CDR3 length: 13 residues. The ends were cut back, 0 bases at V and 8 bases at J, with 8 bases in the middle. The CDR3 DNA follows: TGTGCCAGCAGCTTGGCCGCGGGGGAAAAACTGTTTTTT. It translates to CASSLAAGEKLFF. Supplemented by reference TRBV5-6 and TRBJ1-4, the full variable domain reads DAGVTQSPTHLIKTRGQQVTLRCSPKSGHDTVSWYQQALGQGPQFIFQYYEEEERQRGNFPDRFSGHQFPNYSSELNVNALLLGDSALYLCASSLAAGEKLFFGSGTQLSVL.

The gene calls are TRBV5-6 and TRBJ2-1, with 13 bases fitting TRBD2. The CDR3 has 16 amino acids. In germline, CDR1 is SGHDT, CDR2 YYEEEE. With V trimmed by 3 bases and J by 10 bases, 10 bases remained unmatched. CDR3 loop: CASSYRTSGRSKEQFF. The CDR3 DNA follows: TGTGCCAGCAGCTACCGGACTAGCGGGAGATCTAAGGAGCAGTTCTTC.

The rearrangement uses TRBV29-1 and TRBJ2-3, with 10 bases lining up with TRBD1. V lost 4 bases and J lost 1; bases outside the gene matches: 5. Germline loops: CDR1 SQVTM, CDR2 ANQGSEA. The CDR3 length is 15 residues. CDR3 in DNA: TGCAGCGTTGGGGACAGGGGAGGGGGCACAGATACGCAGTATTTT. This encodes CSVGDRGGGTDTQYF.

The chain is built from TRBV25-1 and TRBJ1-4; the D gene is possibly TRBD1 (5 bases). The CDR3 sequence is 14 residues long. Germline CDR1 and CDR2: MGHDK and SYGVNS. V gave up 3 bases and J gave up 4 bases, with 9 bases separating them. The CDR3 loop reads CASSDRAGNEKLFF. DNA for the CDR3: TGTGCCAGCAGTGACAGGGCGGGTAATGAAAAACTGTTTTTT.

On this clone: Within the sample, other DNA sequences also encode this same CDR3. The V call is TRBV20-1, the J call TRBJ2-7; TRBD1 agrees at 7 bases. This CDR3 is built from 11 residues. After removal of 5 bases from V and 6 bases from J, the junction contained 4 bases not matched to a gene. Germline CDR1 and CDR2: DFQATT and SNEGSKA (reference sequence). In nucleotides, the CDR3 is TGCAGTGCTGGCAACAGGGGCGAGCAGTACTTC. This codes for CSAGNRGEQYF.

V gene TRBV5-1 combines with J gene TRBJ2-2; D unresolved. Germline V gene lookup returns CDR1 SGHRS and CDR2 YFSETQ. CDR3 length equals 11 residues. Deletions cut 3 bases from V and 7 bases from J, with 4 bases between. The CDR3 region has the DNA TGCGCCAGCAGCTCCGGCGGGGAGCTGTTTTTT. Its protein product is CASSSGGELFF.

This chain uses TRBV11-3 with TRBJ2-1; no reliable D call. Trimming removed 1 base from V and 8 bases from J, with 6 bases in between. Looked up from germline, CDR1 is SGHNT and CDR2 is YENEEA. CDR3 length: 12 amino acids. The CDR3 DNA reads as TGTGCCAGCAGCTTAGGCCGGGATGAGCAGTTCTTC. This codes for CASSLGRDEQFF.

This chain uses TRBV18 with TRBJ2-7; D possibly uses TRBD1 or TRBD2 (5 bases each). Germline CDR1 is KGHSH and CDR2 is LQKENI. The CDR3 totals 16 residues. Trimming cost V 5 bases and J 2 bases, with 19 bases left between them. CDR3 residues: CASSGLPPGPAYEQYF. The CDR3 nucleotides are TGTGCCAGCTCAGGGCTTCCTCCGGGGCCAGCCTACGAGCAGTACTTC.

The rearrangement links TRBV7-2 to TRBJ2-1, with 11 nucleotides matching TRBD2. The V gene's germline CDR1 is SGHTA and CDR2 FQGNSA. V shed 5 bases, J shed 5 bases, and the junction held 8 bases outside the gene matches. The CDR3 is made up of 16 amino acids. The CDR3 spells CASSIRLAGSNNEQFF. CDR3 nucleotides: TGTGCCAGCAGCATAAGACTAGCGGGATCAAACAATGAGCAGTTCTTC.

The chain uses TRBV7-2 and TRBJ1-2; D ambiguous. Per the germline V gene, CDR1 is SGHTA and CDR2 is FQGNSA. The V gene lost 0 bases and the J gene lost 6 bases, with 11 bases spanning the gap. The CDR3 runs to 14 residues. The CDR3 reads CASSLAQTADGYTF. The CDR3 DNA reads as TGTGCCAGCAGCTTAGCGCAAACAGCTGATGGCTACACCTTC.

The V gene is TRBV28, the J gene TRBJ2-3; 12 bases are shared with TRBD2. Unmatched junction bases numbered 7, after V lost 3 bases and J lost 6 bases. CDR1 is MDHEN and CDR2 is SYDVKM in the germline V gene. The CDR3 contains 16 residues. The CDR3 bases are TGTGCCAGCAGTTTGCCTAGCGGGAGGGTAGGGGATACGCAGTATTTT. This codes for CASSLPSGRVGDTQYF.

The chain has TRBV28 and TRBJ1-5; the match to TRBD1 covers 7 bases. Germline V gene lookup returns CDR1 MDHEN and CDR2 SYDVKM. J gave up 2 bases and V 6 bases, and 10 bases lay outside the gene matches. CDR3 length: 16 amino acids. CDR3 DNA: TGTGCCAGCAGCCCGTTTAGGGGGACAGGCAATCAGCCCCAGCATTTT. This codes for CASSPFRGTGNQPQHF.